These 32 T cell receptor beta chains came from one sample sequenced in a study of blood T cell repertoires in COVID-19. The method was immunoSEQ multiplex PCR; TCRdb's version includes in-frame clones alone and lacks a portion of them. The table shows around 250,000 clones, with roughly 84% occurring only once. Input material: peripheral blood. The source of these receptors is a woman aged 40 to 50 who had recovered from COVID-19.

J is TRBJ2-7 and V is TRBV2; TRBD2 matches 9 bases. The V gene's germline CDR1 is SNHLY and CDR2 FYNNEI. The CDR3 length is 12 residues. V gave up 7 bases and J gave up 6 bases; unmatched junction bases: 4. DNA for the CDR3: TGTGCCAGCACTGGCGGGGGGGGCGAGCAGTACTTC. Translated, it gives CASTGGGGEQYF.

The chain links TRBV7-2 to TRBJ2-3; D gene uncertain. The germline V gene encodes CDR1 SGHTA and CDR2 FQGNSA. The CDR3 runs 13 residues. Trimming pared 3 bases from V and 6 bases from J, leaving 10 bases between. This CDR3 reads CASSLSQVDTQYF. Written as DNA, the CDR3 is TGTGCCAGCAGCTTGAGTCAGGTTGATACGCAGTATTTT.

V is TRBV6-5 and J is TRBJ2-1, with TRBD2 matching 10 bases. V shed 5 bases, J shed 5 bases, and the junction held 6 bases outside the gene matches. CDR1 is MNHEY, CDR2 SVGAGI, per germline. The CDR3 has 15 residues. Here the CDR3 reads CASSPTSGVNNEQFF. The CDR3 nucleotides read TGTGCCAGCAGTCCTACTAGCGGGGTCAACAATGAGCAGTTCTTC.

The chain is built from TRBV15 and TRBJ1-5; 8 bases are a match to TRBD1. The CDR3 runs 19 residues. With V trimmed by 3 bases and J by 0 bases, 13 bases remained unmatched. Germline-derived CDR1 and CDR2 are LNHNV and YYDKDF (reference sequence). As DNA, the CDR3 is TGTGCCACCAGCAGTGCTCTTCACGGGACAGGCTATAGCAATCAGCCCCAGCATTTT. It codes for CATSSALHGTGYSNQPQHF.

This CDR3 is CASRARPGEQFF. The CDR3 DNA reads as TGTGCCAGTAGAGCTCGTCCCGGTGAGCAGTTCTTC. This chain connects TRBV19 to TRBJ2-1; D not certain. Germline V gene sequence: CDR1 LNHDA, CDR2 SQIVND (reference sequence). The length of the CDR3 is 12 residues. V lost 6 bases and J 9 bases, leaving 12 bases between the germline ends.

The chain recombines TRBV14 with TRBJ2-3; no definite D call. Deletions cut 4 bases from V and 3 bases from J, with 11 bases between. The CDR3 extends over 14 amino acids. Germline loops: CDR1 SGHDN, CDR2 FVKESK. The CDR3: CASSLETPTDTQYF. DNA for the CDR3: TGTGCCAGCAGCCTCGAGACACCAACAGATACGCAGTATTTT.

This rearrangement joins TRBV5-1 to TRBJ1-2, with unresolved D. The ends were cut back, 0 bases at V and 4 bases at J, with 10 bases in the middle. Germline CDR1 and CDR2: SGHRS and YFSETQ. The CDR3 is 14 residues long. The CDR3 bases are TGCGCCAGCAGCTTGGATATCAGGATCTATGGCTACACCTTC. It specifies CASSLDIRIYGYTF.

This clone was seen more than once but under ten times. The chain couples TRBV5-4 to TRBJ1-2; 8 bases are a match to TRBD1. The CDR3 runs to 15 residues. Unmatched junction bases numbered 3, after V lost 0 bases and J lost 2 bases. Germline loops: CDR1 SGHNT, CDR2 YYREEE (reference sequence). The CDR3 here is CASSLEAGGNYGYTF. CDR3 DNA: TGTGCCAGCAGCTTGGAGGCAGGGGGCAACTATGGCTACACCTTC.

This chain connects TRBV5-1 to TRBJ2-7, with 7 bases fitting TRBD1. Trimming at V came to 4 bases and at J to 7 bases, leaving 8 bases not matched to a gene. The germline V gene has CDR1 SGHRS and CDR2 YFSETQ. CDR3 size: 13 residues. The CDR3 region is CASSKLDRREQYF. The CDR3 DNA follows: TGCGCCAGCAGCAAGCTGGACAGGCGGGAGCAGTACTTC.

This clone has more than one count but fewer than ten. This chain links TRBV5-1 with TRBJ2-5, with 8 bases identical to TRBD2. Losses at the gene ends were 5 bases for V and 1 base for J; bases not matched to a gene: 16. CDR3 size: 18 residues. The germline gives CDR1 SGHRS, CDR2 YFSETQ. CDR3 DNA: TGCGCCAGCAGGCAAACTCCGGGACTAGTTGCGTTCCAAGAGACCCAGTACTTC. Translated, it gives CASRQTPGLVAFQETQYF.

CDR3 amino acids: CASSGAPGRGRNQPQHF. CDR3 sequence (DNA): TGTGCCAGCAGTGGGGCCCCCGGGAGGGGCCGCAATCAGCCCCAGCATTTT. This chain uses TRBV27 with TRBJ1-5, with D possibly matching TRBD1 (5 bases). This CDR3 is 17 amino acids long. Germline CDR1 and CDR2: MNHEY and SMNVEV (reference sequence). With 5 bases removed from V and 2 bases from J, the gap between germline ends came to 19 bases.

The CDR3 sequence: CASWYLAASTDTQYF. The CDR3 DNA reads as TGTGCCAGCTGGTACCTTGCGGCTAGCACAGATACGCAGTATTTT. The V gene is TRBV6-5, the J gene TRBJ2-3; D not resolved. V dropped 8 bases and J dropped 0 bases, with 15 bases sitting between them. The CDR3 runs 15 residues. Germline loops: CDR1 MNHEY, CDR2 SVGAGI.

V and J are TRBV6-5 and TRBJ1-2, with D maybe TRBD1 (6 bases). The germline V gene has CDR1 MNHEY and CDR2 SVGAGI. This CDR3 has 15 residues. V shed 1 base and J shed 4 bases, with 13 bases lying between them. The CDR3 here is CASSYFTQGSYGYTF. CDR3 bases: TGTGCCAGCAGTTACTTTACGCAGGGGAGCTATGGCTACACCTTC.

This sequence joins TRBV13 and TRBJ1-3, with 8 bases lining up with TRBD1. There are 15 residues in the CDR3. Trimming took 0 bases from V and 7 from J; bases not matched to a gene: 5. Germline V gene lookup returns CDR1 PRHDT and CDR2 FYEKMQ (reference sequence). The CDR3 loop is CASSLGQGAFNTIYF. The CDR3 coding sequence is TGTGCCAGCAGCTTAGGTCAGGGGGCTTTCAACACCATATATTTT.

The chain recombines TRBV5-1 with TRBJ2-5; D gene uncertain. The CDR3 sequence is 14 residues long. Germline V gene data show CDR1 as SGHRS and CDR2 as YFSETQ. Trimming removed 4 bases at V and 7 bases at J, with 17 bases between. The CDR3 protein is CASSPYPDTLTQYF. The CDR3 coding sequence is TGCGCCAGCAGCCCTTACCCTGACACTCTGACCCAGTACTTC.

The V gene is TRBV28, the J gene TRBJ1-2; a possible D gene is TRBD1 (5 bases). CDR1 and CDR2 (germline): MDHEN, SYDVKM. This CDR3 comprises 13 residues. Trimming pared 3 bases from V and 5 bases from J, leaving 10 bases between. CDR3 loop: CASSLYQGYGYTF. CDR3 coding DNA: TGTGCCAGCAGTTTGTATCAGGGTTATGGCTACACCTTC.

This chain joins TRBV12-5 and TRBJ1-5, with D uncertain. The CDR3 runs to 13 residues. V gave up 6 bases and J gave up 7 bases, with 13 bases separating them. Germline V CDR1 and CDR2: LGHNT, FRNRAP. In nucleotides, the CDR3 is TGTGCTAGTGGGAGCGGAAATGGACAGCCCCAGCATTTT. Translated, it gives CASGSGNGQPQHF.

The CDR3 reads CASSKGQGADTQYF. As DNA, the CDR3 is TGCGCCAGCAGCAAGGGACAGGGGGCGGATACGCAGTATTTT. The chain carries TRBV5-1 and TRBJ2-3; TRBD1 aligns across 12 bases. Germline V lookup: CDR1 SGHRS, CDR2 YFSETQ. The CDR3 is 14 residues long. The V gene end was trimmed by 4 bases and the J gene end by 6 bases; junction bases not matched to a gene: 3.

V usage is TRBV2 and J usage is TRBJ2-7; no reliable D call. This CDR3 contains 13 residues. V was shortened by 3 bases and J by 3 bases, with 9 bases between the two germline ends. Germline assignment: CDR1 SNHLY and CDR2 FYNNEI. The CDR3 loop is CASSETGIYEQYF. For the CDR3, the DNA is TGTGCCAGCAGTGAGACTGGAATCTACGAGCAGTACTTC.

The J gene is TRBJ1-1, the V gene TRBV5-6, with 7 bases aligning to TRBD1. V lost 4 bases and J lost 3; bases outside the gene matches: 9. Germline CDR1 and CDR2: SGHDT and YYEEEE. The CDR3 has 15 residues. The chain's CDR3 is CASSGTTGAHTEAFF. CDR3 bases: TGTGCCAGCAGCGGAACTACAGGGGCGCACACTGAAGCTTTCTTT.

V gene TRBV5-4 combines with J gene TRBJ1-2, with D tentatively TRBD1 (6 bases). CDR1 is SGHNT, CDR2 YYREEE, per germline (reference sequence). Trimming removed 0 bases at V and 6 bases at J, with 12 bases between. This CDR3 is 14 amino acids long. The CDR3 DNA follows: TGTGCCAGCAGCTTGGTTCAGGGGAGTGATGGCTACACCTTC. Its translation is CASSLVQGSDGYTF.

The rearrangement joins TRBV4-2 to TRBJ1-5; TRBD1 matches at 11 bases. CDR1 LGHNA and CDR2 YNFKEQ come from the germline V gene. This CDR3 is 15 amino acids long. V lost 4 bases and J lost 7; bases outside the gene matches: 6. The CDR3 coding sequence is TGTGCCAGCAGCCGGGGACAGGGGGTTCAGCAGCCCCAGCATTTT. As protein: CASSRGQGVQQPQHF.

In the case of this clone: Because it lacks the conserved phenylalanine or tryptophan at the end, this CDR3 is likely a read error. Because the CDR3's place on the DNA is in doubt, the DNA is left out and the CDR3 is given as listed by TCRdb. The chain is built from TRBV21-1 and TRBJ1-2. TRBV21-1 counts as a pseudogene. The CDR3 is 15 residues long, counting both termini. CDR3 protein: CASSKGGGDYYGYTL.

The V call is TRBV9, the J call TRBJ2-1; TRBD2 aligns across 9 bases. Germline CDR1 reads SGDLS; CDR2 reads YYNGEE. V lost 0 bases, J lost 4 bases, and 5 bases stayed unmatched. This CDR3 is 16 amino acids long. In nucleotides, the CDR3 is TGTGCCAGCAGCGTAGCTTCCGCGGGGGGGTACAATGAGCAGTTCTTC. It yields the protein CASSVASAGGYNEQFF.

This sequence joins TRBV29-1 and TRBJ2-7; TRBD1 matches 11 bases. Germline CDR1 SQVTM, CDR2 ANQGSEA. This CDR3 spans 13 amino acids. Germline trimming cut 4 bases from V and 7 bases from J; bases unmatched to any gene: 6. The CDR3 sequence is CSVVGQGAREQYF. Written as DNA, the CDR3 is TGCAGCGTTGTCGGACAGGGGGCAAGAGAGCAGTACTTC.

This sequence joins TRBV27 and TRBJ1-5; a possible D gene is TRBD1 (5 bases). The CDR3 is made up of 16 amino acids. Germline V gene data show CDR1 as MNHEY and CDR2 as SMNVEV (reference sequence). The V end was cut by 5 bases, the J end by 3 bases, with 17 bases between. The DNA of the CDR3 is TGTGCCAGCAGTCCGTACCCTGGACACCCCAATCAGCCCCAGCATTTT. This encodes CASSPYPGHPNQPQHF.

The rearrangement links TRBV2 to TRBJ2-1; 8 bases align to TRBD1. After removal of 4 bases from V and 4 bases from J, the junction contained 3 bases not matched to a gene. Germline lookup yields CDR1 SNHLY and CDR2 FYNNEI. The CDR3 sequence is 14 residues long. The CDR3 region is CASSGTGGYNEQFF. CDR3 DNA: TGTGCCAGCAGTGGTACAGGGGGATACAATGAGCAGTTCTTC.

This clone came up once. Here the CDR3 DNA reads TGTGCCAGCAGTTTATCGGAGCCCACAGATACGCAGTATTTT. This encodes CASSLSEPTDTQYF. The gene calls are TRBV27 and TRBJ2-3, with D unresolved. Trimming left V 0 bases short and J 2 bases short, with 6 bases between. Germline lookup yields CDR1 MNHEY and CDR2 SMNVEV (reference sequence). CDR3 length: 14 residues.

The chain joins TRBV5-6 to TRBJ2-2; 10 positions match TRBD2. CDR1 and CDR2 from the germline V gene are SGHDT and YYEEEE. J gave up 0 bases and V 4 bases, and 6 bases lay outside the gene matches. This CDR3 contains 17 residues. The CDR3 loop is CASSLLAGATNTGELFF. In DNA, the CDR3 is TGTGCCAGCAGCCTGCTAGCGGGGGCGACGAACACCGGGGAGCTGTTTTTT.

J is TRBJ2-6 and V is TRBV4-2, with 12 bases lining up with TRBD1. Germline V gives CDR1 LGHNA, CDR2 YNFKEQ. CDR3 size: 18 residues. V lost 1 base and J lost 3; bases outside the gene matches: 4. This chain's CDR3 is CASSQGGTGGGGANVLTF. The CDR3 nucleotides are TGTGCCAGCAGCCAAGGCGGGACAGGGGGCGGTGGGGCCAACGTCCTGACTTTC.

The rearrangement joins TRBV18 to TRBJ2-5, with D tentatively TRBD1 (5 bases). Trimming shortened V by 0 bases and J by 5 bases, and 13 bases separated the two germline ends. Germline-derived CDR1 and CDR2 are KGHSH and LQKENI. CDR3 length: 15 amino acids. The CDR3 DNA reads TGTGCCAGCTCACCACCAGCAGGGAATGGTGAGACCCAGTACTTC. It is translated as CASSPPAGNGETQYF.

This clone came up once. Here the CDR3 DNA reads TGCGCCAGCAGCCGCCCCGGACAGAGCTACGAGCAGTACTTC. Translating it yields CASSRPGQSYEQYF. The chain uses TRBV4-1 and TRBJ2-7; perhaps TRBD1 as D (6 bases). This CDR3 comprises 14 residues. V lost 4 bases and J lost 3, with 13 bases in between. CDR1 and CDR2 from the germline V gene are MGHRA and YSYEKL.